This T cell receptor beta chain stems from a study of CD8 T cells in Susac syndrome. V dropped 7 bases and J dropped 4; count of bases not matched to a gene: 9. The CDR3 sequence is 14 residues long. Looked up from germline, CDR1 is LNHDA and CDR2 is SQIVND (reference sequence). Reverse transcription of about 0.5 to 1 ug RNA was carried out with random hexamers. TCRdb reprocessed the immunoSEQ multiplex PCR reads via MiXCR and lists one record per CDR3 protein. There are around 200,000 distinct CDR3 sequences in the sample; 80% to 95% occur only once, and about 0.13% lies in the top ten. What was sequenced was CD8+ T cells from PBMCs. The chain employs TRBV19 and TRBJ1-2; 7 bases map to TRBD1. This sequence was found in a human donor with multiple sclerosis. This CDR3 is CASTPGQSLYGYTF. In DNA, the CDR3 is TGTGCCAGTACCCCGGGACAGAGCCTCTATGGCTACACCTTC.